These 28 T cell receptor beta chains were all obtained from the same sample, sequenced in a study of T cells in Graves' hyperthyroidism and ophthalmopathy. Amplification targeted TCR beta CDR3 regions from RNA transcripts. The TCR CDR3 first-round RT-PCR relied on the HTBI primer set. A single record per CDR3 protein comes from TCRdb applying MiXCR to the multiplex PCR reads. This table has approximately 640,000 distinct CDR3 sequences, roughly 16% appearing once. Specimen: blood. The source is a woman in her 30s with Graves' hyperthyroidism.

This clonotype appeared many times. This chain joins TRBV25-1 and TRBJ2-5; D is perhaps TRBD2 (5 bases). CDR1 and CDR2 from the germline V gene are MGHDK and SYGVNS. With 3 bases removed from V and 5 bases from J, the gap between germline ends came to 16 bases. CDR3 length: 15 amino acids. The CDR3 DNA is TGTGCCAGCAGTGATTTTGGGGAGTTCGGGGAGACCCAGTACTTC. This encodes CASSDFGEFGETQYF.

This clonotype was found many times. The chain carries TRBV5-1 and TRBJ2-7; D is uncertain. Trimming pared 0 bases from V and 3 bases from J, leaving 16 bases between. This CDR3 comprises 16 residues. CDR1 and CDR2 from the germline V gene are SGHRS and YFSETQ. The CDR3 protein is CASSLGWTSENYEQYF. DNA of the CDR3: TGCGCCAGCAGCTTGGGGTGGACGAGCGAGAACTACGAGCAGTACTTC.

There are many counts of this clonotype. CDR3 region: CASGLGTGTQETQYF. The CDR3 coding sequence is TGTGCTAGTGGTTTGGGGACAGGGACTCAAGAGACCCAGTACTTC. The chain recombines TRBV12-5 with TRBJ2-5, with 8 bases that match TRBD1. The CDR3 totals 15 residues. V lost 1 base to trimming and J lost 2 bases; unmatched junction nucleotides: 3. CDR1 is LGHNT, CDR2 FRNRAP, per germline.

V gene TRBV24-1 combines with J gene TRBJ1-4; D is unclear. V lost 7 bases and J 6 bases, leaving 17 bases between the germline ends. The CDR3 extends over 15 amino acids. CDR1 and CDR2 (germline): KGHDR, SFDVKD. CDR3 region: CATRDQEAADEKLFF. CDR3 DNA: TGTGCCACCAGGGATCAGGAGGCAGCGGATGAAAAACTGTTTTTT.

This clonotype was counted ten times or more. V gene TRBV12-3 or TRBV12-4 combines with J gene TRBJ1-5; no definite D call. The V and J ends lost 7 bases and 7 bases respectively, with 11 bases between them. This CDR3 is 12 amino acids long. The CDR3 DNA follows: TGTGCCAGCATGACCTACCCCCAGCCCCAGCATTTT. Amino acids: CASMTYPQPQHF.

This clonotype was seen a handful of times. This chain connects TRBV5-7 to TRBJ2-3; possible D gene TRBD1, 6 bases. TRBV5-7 is flagged as an ORF with uncertain function. The length of the CDR3 is 16 residues. Between the trimmed V and J ends, which lost 5 bases and 4 bases, there was a span of 20 bases. This CDR3 reads CASRLPGAGVSDTQYF. CDR3 bases: TGTGCCAGCAGGCTCCCTGGGGCAGGGGTTTCAGATACGCAGTATTTT.

Only a few counts were recorded for this clonotype. The chain has TRBV12-3 or TRBV12-4 and TRBJ1-6; 11 bases map to TRBD1. V shed 5 bases, J shed 6 bases, and the junction held 6 bases outside the gene matches. The CDR3 has 16 amino acids. In DNA form, the CDR3 reads TGTGCCAGCAGTCCCAGGGGGACAGGGGGTAATTCACCCCTCCACTTT. Residues: CASSPRGTGGNSPLHF.

This clonotype was seen repeatedly, ten times or more. V and J are TRBV28 and TRBJ2-3; TRBD2 matches at 12 bases. Germline V CDR1 and CDR2: MDHEN, SYDVKM. Trimming removed 4 bases from V and 2 bases from J; junction bases left unmatched: 7. The CDR3 runs 17 residues. DNA for the CDR3: TGTGCCAGCAGTTCCGATGGACTAGCGGGAATCACAGATACGCAGTATTTT. It specifies CASSSDGLAGITDTQYF.

In regard to this clonotype: One base away lies a much larger clone, so this may be a sequencing read error. The chain recombines TRBV2 with TRBJ2-2; D gene uncertain. This CDR3 contains 14 residues. The germline V gene has CDR1 SNHLY and CDR2 FYNNEI. The CDR3 DNA is TGTGCCAGCAGTGTGTGGCAGACCACCAGGGAGCTGTTTTTT. Translated: CASSVWQTTRELFF. The full variable domain, rest sourced from reference TRBV2 and TRBJ2-2, is EPEVTQTPSHQVTQMGQEVILRCVPISNHLYFYWYRQILGQKVEFLVSFYNNEISEKSEIFDDQFSVERPDGSNFTLKIRSTKLEDSAMYFCASSVWQTTRELFFGEGSRLTVL.

This clonotype was detected a few times. V gene TRBV7-9 combines with J gene TRBJ2-2, with D tentatively TRBD2 (6 bases). Germline V gives CDR1 SEHNR, CDR2 FQNEAQ (reference sequence). The CDR3 runs to 18 residues. V was pared by 5 bases and J by 5 bases, with 24 bases between. The CDR3 loop reads CASSPRGAGTSGTGELFF. As DNA, the CDR3 is TGTGCCAGCAGCCCTAGAGGGGCGGGAACTTCCGGGACCGGGGAGCTGTTTTTT.

This clonotype was picked up many times. The gene calls are TRBV11-2 and TRBJ2-1; D is unresolved. The CDR3 extends over 12 amino acids. V gave up 5 bases and J gave up 1 base, with 3 bases separating them. Germline V gene sequence: CDR1 SGHAT, CDR2 FQNNGV. DNA of the CDR3: TGTGCCAGCAGCGAGTCCTACAATGAGCAGTTCTTC. Residues: CASSESYNEQFF.

The genes are TRBV20-1 and TRBJ2-7, with D tentatively TRBD2 (6 bases). The germline V gene has CDR1 DFQATT and CDR2 SNEGSKA (reference sequence). Trimming removed 0 bases at V and 3 bases at J, with 18 bases between. The CDR3 loop spans 16 amino acids. CDR3 DNA sequence: TGCAGTGCTAGAGAAGTTATGGCTCGGGAGCGCTACGAGCAGTACTTC. Translation: CSAREVMARERYEQYF.

The sample holds a few counts of this clonotype. The chain employs TRBV28 and TRBJ2-2, with D maybe TRBD2 (7 bases). The CDR3 is made up of 15 amino acids. Germline V CDR1 and CDR2: MDHEN, SYDVKM. Trimming pared 7 bases from V and 6 bases from J, leaving 18 bases between. CDR3 protein: CASNRSGRGSGELFF. In DNA form, the CDR3 reads TGTGCCAGCAACCGGTCAGGGAGGGGGTCCGGGGAGCTGTTTTTT.

J is TRBJ2-1 and V is TRBV11-2; possibly TRBD2 for D (6 bases). Trimming took off 4 bases at V and 8 bases at J, with 21 bases between the two ends. From germline, CDR1 is SGHAT and CDR2 FQNNGV. The CDR3 loop spans 16 amino acids. CDR3 sequence reads: CASSYSPMRGRDEQFF. The CDR3 DNA is TGTGCCAGCAGCTATAGCCCCATGCGGGGTAGGGATGAGCAGTTCTTC. The variable domain in full, completed from reference TRBV11-2 and TRBJ2-1, reads EAGVAQSPRYKIIEKRQSVAFWCNPISGHATLYWYQQILGQGPKLLIQFQNNGVVDDSQLPKDRFSAERLKGVDSTLKIQPAKLEDSAVYLCASSYSPMRGRDEQFFGPGTRLTVL.

This clonotype was seen a few times. This rearrangement joins TRBV7-9 to TRBJ2-5; D call uncertain. Germline assignment: CDR1 SEHNR and CDR2 FQNEAQ (reference sequence). The CDR3 totals 13 residues. Trimming pared 5 bases from V and 2 bases from J, leaving 9 bases between. Written as DNA, the CDR3 is TGTGCCAGCAGCCCACTGTCACAAGAGACCCAGTACTTC. It codes for CASSPLSQETQYF.

The gene calls are TRBV27 and TRBJ2-3; D could derive from TRBD1 or TRBD2 (5 bases each). The CDR3 length is 13 residues. Germline CDR1 reads MNHEY; CDR2 reads SMNVEV (reference sequence). V lost 3 bases and J 4 bases, leaving 8 bases between the germline ends. CDR3 bases: TGTGCCAGCAGTTTCTTGGGGGCAGATACGCAGTATTTT. Translated: CASSFLGADTQYF.

This clonotype was seen repeatedly, ten times or more. The CDR3 loop reads CASKLAGGLEQYF. DNA for the CDR3: TGTGCCAGCAAACTGGCAGGGGGTCTCGAGCAGTACTTC. The chain couples TRBV28 to TRBJ2-7; 7 nucleotides align to TRBD1. Trimming took 7 bases from V and 6 from J; bases not matched to a gene: 9. Germline CDR1 is MDHEN and CDR2 is SYDVKM. This CDR3 contains 13 residues. Filled out from reference TRBV28 and TRBJ2-7, the complete variable domain reads DVKVTQSSRYLVKRTGEKVFLECVQDMDHENMFWYRQDPGLGLRLIYFSYDVKMKEKGDIPEGYSVSREKKERFSLILESASTNQTSMYLCASKLAGGLEQYFGPGTRLTVT.

The V call is TRBV11-3, the J call TRBJ2-1, with 10 bases aligning to TRBD2. There are 22 residues in the CDR3. Germline CDR1 SGHNT, CDR2 YENEEA. V shed 6 bases, J shed 1 base, and the junction held 24 bases outside the gene matches. In DNA, the CDR3 is TGTGCCAGCAGAGTAGGGCGTAAGGCCTCTAGCGGGGGCAAAGTATCCTACAATGAGCAGTTCTTC. This translates into CASRVGRKASSGGKVSYNEQFF.

This clonotype has ten or more counts. The chain combines TRBV2 with TRBJ1-5; TRBD1 matches 9 bases. The CDR3 covers 14 residues. Germline trimming cut 6 bases from V and 5 bases from J; bases unmatched to any gene: 5. CDR1 and CDR2 from the germline V gene are SNHLY and FYNNEI. CDR3 loop: CASRQGTGHQPQHF. The CDR3 DNA is TGTGCCAGCAGACAAGGGACAGGGCATCAGCCCCAGCATTTT.

This clonotype was recorded once. The chain has TRBV11-1 and TRBJ2-1; 8 nucleotides align to TRBD1. Germline V CDR1 and CDR2: SGHAT, FQDESV (reference sequence). The CDR3 is 12 amino acids. J lost 10 bases, V lost 5 bases, and 4 bases had no gene match. The CDR3 nucleotides read TGTGCCAGCAGCCAGACAGGGGAAGAGCAGTTCTTC. Protein sequence: CASSQTGEEQFF.

This clonotype was picked up many times. The chain couples TRBV11-2 to TRBJ1-1; tentative D call: TRBD1 (6 bases). V was shortened by 6 bases and J by 5 bases, with 10 bases between the two germline ends. CDR1 and CDR2 (germline): SGHAT, FQNNGV. The CDR3 covers 12 residues. CDR3 sequence reads: CASSKGGTEAFF. The DNA of the CDR3 is TGTGCCAGCAGTAAAGGGGGAACTGAAGCTTTCTTT.

The chain couples TRBV7-9 to TRBJ2-7, with D perhaps TRBD1 (5 bases). Trimming removed 5 bases at V and 4 bases at J, with 21 bases between. The germline V gene encodes CDR1 SEHNR and CDR2 FQNEAQ (reference sequence). The CDR3 covers 16 residues. The CDR3 region has the DNA TGTGCCAGCAGCATAAGGCCGACAGAGGCCCTTTACGAGCAGTACTTC. Translated, it gives CASSIRPTEALYEQYF.

There are many counts of this clonotype. The V call is TRBV28, the J call TRBJ1-2, with TRBD1 matching 9 bases. Germline values: CDR1 MDHEN, CDR2 SYDVKM. This CDR3 has 17 residues. Unmatched junction bases numbered 7, after V lost 1 base and J lost 1 base. CDR3 sequence reads: CASSLYGQGIDNYGYTF. The CDR3 DNA is TGTGCCAGCAGTTTATACGGACAGGGGATTGATAACTATGGCTACACCTTC.

The CDR3 bases are TGTGCCAGCAGCCAAGATTCGACTAGTCGGCGGTCCTACGAGCAGTACTTC. It encodes CASSQDSTSRRSYEQYF. This chain uses TRBV4-2 with TRBJ2-7; D possibly corresponds to TRBD2 (6 bases). The CDR3 is 17 amino acids. Germline CDR1 LGHNA, CDR2 YNFKEQ. Trimming took 0 bases from V and 1 from J, leaving 16 bases between them.

This clonotype was counted at least ten times. V is TRBV20-1 and J is TRBJ2-3, with 9 bases lining up with TRBD2. The V and J ends lost 3 bases and 4 bases, in that order; junction bases with no gene match: 5. This CDR3 is built from 14 residues. The germline gives CDR1 DFQATT, CDR2 SNEGSKA (reference sequence). The DNA of the CDR3 is TGCAGTGCTAGGGGCGGGAGGGCCGCAGATACGCAGTATTTT. Encoded protein: CSARGGRAADTQYF.

In this sample, this clonotype turned up many times. The rearrangement joins TRBV6-5 to TRBJ2-7, with D hard to call. This CDR3 has 17 residues. Per germline, CDR1 MNHEY and CDR2 SVGAGI. V was trimmed by 0 bases and J by 0 bases, leaving 15 bases between them. The CDR3 protein is CASSYSGDTVSSYEQYF. The DNA of the CDR3 is TGTGCCAGCAGTTACTCCGGCGATACGGTGAGCTCCTACGAGCAGTACTTC.

There are a few counts of this clonotype. This may be a read error, as it is one base from a much larger clone. The conserved closing phenylalanine or tryptophan is absent in this CDR3, likely reflecting a read error. The CDR3, as DNA: TGTGCCAGCAGTGCGACCGGCAATCAGCCCCAGCATTCT. As protein: CASSATGNQPQHS. The V and J genes are TRBV2 and TRBJ1-5, with D unresolved. This CDR3 comprises 13 residues. In germline, CDR1 is SNHLY, CDR2 FYNNEI. V gave up 4 bases and J gave up 2 bases, with 6 bases separating them.

The table lists this clonotype with a count of one. A read error may be the cause here, since a much bigger clone is one base away. The chain recombines TRBV10-3 with TRBJ2-5; 10 bases match TRBD2. V lost 2 bases, J lost 6 bases, and 12 bases stayed unmatched. The CDR3 has 17 residues. Per the germline V gene, CDR1 is ENHRY and CDR2 is SYGVKD. As DNA, the CDR3 is TGTGCCATCAGTGAGCCTTGGCAGGCTAGCGGGGGAAAGACCCAGTACTTC. It codes for CAISEPWQASGGKTQYF.